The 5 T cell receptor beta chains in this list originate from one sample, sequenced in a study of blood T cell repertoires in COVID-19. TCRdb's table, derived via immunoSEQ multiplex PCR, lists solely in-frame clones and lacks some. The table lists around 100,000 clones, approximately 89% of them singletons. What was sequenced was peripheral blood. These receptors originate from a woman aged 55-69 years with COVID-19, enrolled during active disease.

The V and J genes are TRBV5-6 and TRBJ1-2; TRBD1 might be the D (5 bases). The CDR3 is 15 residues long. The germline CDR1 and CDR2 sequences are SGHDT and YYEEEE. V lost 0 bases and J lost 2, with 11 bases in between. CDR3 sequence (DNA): TGTGCCAGCAGCTTGGGGGGCAGGCTAAACTATGGCTACACCTTC. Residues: CASSLGGRLNYGYTF.

CDR3 sequence reads: CASSISGGSAGYTF. Here the CDR3 DNA reads TGTGCCAGCAGTATCTCAGGGGGGAGTGCGGGCTACACCTTC. V gene TRBV6-4 combines with J gene TRBJ1-2; 7 positions agree with TRBD1. The CDR3 is 14 amino acids. The V and J ends lost 5 bases and 8 bases, in that order; junction bases with no gene match: 11. Germline CDR1 MRHNA, CDR2 SNTAGT.

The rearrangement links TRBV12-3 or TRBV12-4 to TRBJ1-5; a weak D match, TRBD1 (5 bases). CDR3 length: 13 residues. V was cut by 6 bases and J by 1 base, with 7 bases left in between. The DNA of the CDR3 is TGTGCCAGCAGGGGGCTAAGCAATCAGCCCCAGCATTTT. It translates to CASRGLSNQPQHF.

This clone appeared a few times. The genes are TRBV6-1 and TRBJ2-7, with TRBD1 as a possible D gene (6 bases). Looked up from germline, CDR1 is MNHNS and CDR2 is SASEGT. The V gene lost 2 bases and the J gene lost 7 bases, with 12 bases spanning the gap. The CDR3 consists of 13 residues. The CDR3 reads CASSELGAGEQYF. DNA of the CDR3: TGTGCCAGCAGTGAACTGGGGGCGGGTGAGCAGTACTTC.

CDR3 protein: CASRSGHTIYF. Written as DNA, the CDR3 is TGTGCCAGCCGTTCGGGTCACACCATATATTTT. The chain links TRBV19 to TRBJ1-3, with D hard to call. The CDR3 is 11 amino acids. Germline CDR1 reads LNHDA; CDR2 reads SQIVND (reference sequence). V shed 9 bases and J shed 8 bases, with 11 bases lying between them.